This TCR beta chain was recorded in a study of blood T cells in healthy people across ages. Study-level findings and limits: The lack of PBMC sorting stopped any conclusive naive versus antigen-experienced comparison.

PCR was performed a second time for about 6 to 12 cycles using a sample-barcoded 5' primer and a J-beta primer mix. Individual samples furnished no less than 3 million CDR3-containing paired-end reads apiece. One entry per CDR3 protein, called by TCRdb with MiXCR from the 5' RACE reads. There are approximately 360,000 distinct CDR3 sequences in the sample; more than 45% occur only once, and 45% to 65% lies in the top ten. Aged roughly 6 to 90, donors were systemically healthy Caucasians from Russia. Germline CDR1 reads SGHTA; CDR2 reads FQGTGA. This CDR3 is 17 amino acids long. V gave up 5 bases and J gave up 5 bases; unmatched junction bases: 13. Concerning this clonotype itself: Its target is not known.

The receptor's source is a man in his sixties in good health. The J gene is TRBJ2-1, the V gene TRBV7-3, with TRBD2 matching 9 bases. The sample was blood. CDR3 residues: CASSPNAGTSHDNEQFF. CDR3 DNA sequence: TGTGCCAGCAGCCCCAACGCCGGGACTAGCCACGACAATGAGCAGTTCTTC.